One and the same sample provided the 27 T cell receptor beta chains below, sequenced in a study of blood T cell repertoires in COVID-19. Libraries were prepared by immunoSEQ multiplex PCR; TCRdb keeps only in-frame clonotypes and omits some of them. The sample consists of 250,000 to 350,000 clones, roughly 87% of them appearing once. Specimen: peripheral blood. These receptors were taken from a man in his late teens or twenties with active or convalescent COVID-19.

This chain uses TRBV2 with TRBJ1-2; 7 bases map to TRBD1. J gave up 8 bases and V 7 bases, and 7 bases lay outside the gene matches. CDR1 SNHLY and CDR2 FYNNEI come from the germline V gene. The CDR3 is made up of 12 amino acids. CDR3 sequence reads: CASTGTAVGYTF. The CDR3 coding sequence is TGTGCCAGCACCGGGACAGCCGTCGGCTACACCTTC.

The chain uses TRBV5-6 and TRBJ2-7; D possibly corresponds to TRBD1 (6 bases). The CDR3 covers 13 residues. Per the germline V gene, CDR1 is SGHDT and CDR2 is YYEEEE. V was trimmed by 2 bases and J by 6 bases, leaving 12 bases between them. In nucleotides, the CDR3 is TGTGCCAGCAGCTTCTCGACAGGTGGCGAGCAGTACTTC. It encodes CASSFSTGGEQYF. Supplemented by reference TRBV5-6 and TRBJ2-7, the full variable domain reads DAGVTQSPTHLIKTRGQQVTLRCSPKSGHDTVSWYQQALGQGPQFIFQYYEEEERQRGNFPDRFSGHQFPNYSSELNVNALLLGDSALYLCASSFSTGGEQYFGPGTRLTVT.

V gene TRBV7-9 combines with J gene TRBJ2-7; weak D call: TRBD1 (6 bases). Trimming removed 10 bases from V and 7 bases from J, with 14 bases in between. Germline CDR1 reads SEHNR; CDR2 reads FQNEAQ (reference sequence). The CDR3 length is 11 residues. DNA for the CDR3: TGTGCCACCCAAGACAGGCGGGAGCAGTACTTC. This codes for CATQDRREQYF.

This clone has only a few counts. This chain's CDR3 is CASSEIGPEAGPNYGYTF. The CDR3 DNA sequence: TGTGCCAGCAGTGAAATTGGGCCCGAGGCGGGTCCTAACTATGGCTACACCTTC. The rearrangement uses TRBV6-1 and TRBJ1-2; D ambiguous. V was pared by 2 bases and J by 0 bases, with 19 bases between. The germline CDR1 and CDR2 sequences are MNHNS and SASEGT. The CDR3 extends over 18 amino acids.

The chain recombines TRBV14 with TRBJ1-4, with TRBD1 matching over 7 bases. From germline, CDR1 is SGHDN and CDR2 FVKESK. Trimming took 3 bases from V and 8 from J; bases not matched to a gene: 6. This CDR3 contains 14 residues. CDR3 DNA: TGTGCCAGCAGCCATAGGAACAGGGGCGAAAAACTGTTTTTT. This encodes CASSHRNRGEKLFF. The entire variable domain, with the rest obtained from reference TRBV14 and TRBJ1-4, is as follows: EAGVTQFPSHSVIEKGQTVTLRCDPISGHDNLYWYRRVMGKEIKFLLHFVKESKQDESGMPNNRFLAERTGGTYSTLKVQPAELEDSGVYFCASSHRNRGEKLFFGSGTQLSVL.

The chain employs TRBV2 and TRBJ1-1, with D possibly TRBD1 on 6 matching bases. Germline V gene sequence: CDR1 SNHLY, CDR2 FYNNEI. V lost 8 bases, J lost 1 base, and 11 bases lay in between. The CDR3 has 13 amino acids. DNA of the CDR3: TGTGCCAGCGTATTACAGGGGAACACTGAAGCTTTCTTT. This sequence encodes CASVLQGNTEAFF.

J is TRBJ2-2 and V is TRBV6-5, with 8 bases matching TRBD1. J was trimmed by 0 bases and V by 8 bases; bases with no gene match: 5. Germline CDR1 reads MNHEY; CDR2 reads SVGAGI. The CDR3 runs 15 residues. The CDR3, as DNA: TGTGCCAGCGCCGGACAGGGTCCGAACACCGGGGAGCTGTTTTTT. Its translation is CASAGQGPNTGELFF.

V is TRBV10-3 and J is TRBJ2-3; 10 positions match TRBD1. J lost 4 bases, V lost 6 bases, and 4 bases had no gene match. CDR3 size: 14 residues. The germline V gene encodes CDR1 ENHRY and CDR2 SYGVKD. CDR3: CAIRRQGASDTQYF. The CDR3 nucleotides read TGTGCCATCAGGAGACAGGGGGCGTCAGATACGCAGTATTTT.

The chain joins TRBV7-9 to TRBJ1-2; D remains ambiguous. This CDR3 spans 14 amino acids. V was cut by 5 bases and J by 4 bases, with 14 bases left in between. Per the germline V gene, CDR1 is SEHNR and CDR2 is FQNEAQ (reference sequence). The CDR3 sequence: CASSPTGLPYGYTF. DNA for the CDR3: TGTGCCAGCAGCCCCACCGGACTTCCCTATGGCTACACCTTC.

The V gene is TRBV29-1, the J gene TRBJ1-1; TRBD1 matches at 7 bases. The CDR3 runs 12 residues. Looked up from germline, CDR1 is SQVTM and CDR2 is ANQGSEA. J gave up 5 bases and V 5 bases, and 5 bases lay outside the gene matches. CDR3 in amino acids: CSVSRGSTEAFF. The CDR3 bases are TGCAGCGTTTCCAGGGGGAGTACTGAAGCTTTCTTT.

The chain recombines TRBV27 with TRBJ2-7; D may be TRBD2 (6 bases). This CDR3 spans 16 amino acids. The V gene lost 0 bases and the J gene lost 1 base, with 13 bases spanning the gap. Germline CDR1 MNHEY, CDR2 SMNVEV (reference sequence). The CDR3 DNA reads TGTGCCAGCAGTTTATCCGGCGGGGAAGTATCCTACGAGCAGTACTTC. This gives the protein CASSLSGGEVSYEQYF.

The CDR3, as DNA: TGTGCTAGTGGTTTTTTGGCCAGGTCCCCACTCTACGAGCAGTACTTC. This translates into CASGFLARSPLYEQYF. The genes are TRBV12-5 and TRBJ2-7; D ambiguous. The V and J ends lost 3 bases and 3 bases respectively, with 18 bases between them. CDR1 and CDR2 (germline): LGHNT, FRNRAP. This CDR3 is 16 amino acids long.

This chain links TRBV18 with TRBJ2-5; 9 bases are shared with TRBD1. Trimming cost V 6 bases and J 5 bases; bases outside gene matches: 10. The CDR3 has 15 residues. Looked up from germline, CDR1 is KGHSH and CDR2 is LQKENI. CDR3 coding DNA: TGTGCCAGCTCCCCAAGAACAGGGGGCACGGAGACCCAGTACTTC. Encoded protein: CASSPRTGGTETQYF.

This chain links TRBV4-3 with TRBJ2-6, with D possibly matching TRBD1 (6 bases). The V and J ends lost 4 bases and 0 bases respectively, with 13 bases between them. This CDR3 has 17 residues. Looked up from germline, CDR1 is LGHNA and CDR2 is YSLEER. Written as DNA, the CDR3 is TGCGCCAGCAGCCGAATGACAGGTATCTCTGGGGCCAACGTCCTGACTTTC. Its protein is CASSRMTGISGANVLTF.

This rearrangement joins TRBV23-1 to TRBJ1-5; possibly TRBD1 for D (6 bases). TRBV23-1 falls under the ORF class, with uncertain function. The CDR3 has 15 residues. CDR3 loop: CAVVGGGHEFLAQHF. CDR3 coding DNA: TGCGCTGTAGTGGGCGGGGGACACGAGTTTTTGGCCCAGCATTTT.

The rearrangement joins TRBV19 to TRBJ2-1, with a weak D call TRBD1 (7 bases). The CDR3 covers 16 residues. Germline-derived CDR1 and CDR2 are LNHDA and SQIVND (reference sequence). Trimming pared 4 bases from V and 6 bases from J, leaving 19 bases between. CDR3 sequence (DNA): TGTGCCAGTAGTACTGCGGGCGGGACAGTAATCAATGAGCAGTTCTTC. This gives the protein CASSTAGGTVINEQFF. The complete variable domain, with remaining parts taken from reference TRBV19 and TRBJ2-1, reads DGGITQSPKYLFRKEGQNVTLSCEQNLNHDAMYWYRQDPGQGLRLIYYSQIVNDFQKGDIAEGYSVSREKKESFPLTVTSAQKNPTAFYLCASSTAGGTVINEQFFGPGTRLTVL.

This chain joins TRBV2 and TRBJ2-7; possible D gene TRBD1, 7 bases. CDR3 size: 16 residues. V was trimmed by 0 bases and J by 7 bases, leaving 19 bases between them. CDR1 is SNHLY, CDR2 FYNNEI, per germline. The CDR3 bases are TGTGCCAGCAGTGAAGCGGAGGGGGCGCGGTTGTGGGAGCAGTACTTC. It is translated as CASSEAEGARLWEQYF.

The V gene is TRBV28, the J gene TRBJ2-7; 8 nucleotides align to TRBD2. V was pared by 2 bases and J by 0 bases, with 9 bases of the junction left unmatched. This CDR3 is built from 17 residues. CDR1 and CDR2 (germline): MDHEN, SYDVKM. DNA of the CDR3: TGTGCCAGCAGTTTAACCGGGACTAGGATAAGCTCCTACGAGCAGTACTTC. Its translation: CASSLTGTRISSYEQYF.

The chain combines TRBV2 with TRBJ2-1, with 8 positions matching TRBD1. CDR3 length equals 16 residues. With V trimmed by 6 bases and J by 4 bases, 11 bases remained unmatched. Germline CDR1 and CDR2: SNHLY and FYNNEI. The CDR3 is CASREQGDRRYNEQFF. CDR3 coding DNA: TGTGCCAGCAGGGAGCAAGGGGACAGGCGATACAATGAGCAGTTCTTC. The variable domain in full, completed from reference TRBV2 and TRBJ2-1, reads EPEVTQTPSHQVTQMGQEVILRCVPISNHLYFYWYRQILGQKVEFLVSFYNNEISEKSEIFDDQFSVERPDGSNFTLKIRSTKLEDSAMYFCASREQGDRRYNEQFFGPGTRLTVL.

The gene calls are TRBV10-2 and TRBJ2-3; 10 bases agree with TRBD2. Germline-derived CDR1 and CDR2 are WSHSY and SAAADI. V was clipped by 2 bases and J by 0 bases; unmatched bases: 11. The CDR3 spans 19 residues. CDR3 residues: CASSEGWLAGAGSTDTQYF. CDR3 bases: TGCGCCAGCAGTGAGGGGTGGCTAGCGGGAGCGGGGAGCACAGATACGCAGTATTTT.

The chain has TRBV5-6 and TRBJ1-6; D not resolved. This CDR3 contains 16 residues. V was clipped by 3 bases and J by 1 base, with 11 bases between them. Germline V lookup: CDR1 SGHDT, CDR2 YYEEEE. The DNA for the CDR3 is TGTGCCAGCAGCTCTCCGAGTCGATCCTATAATTCACCCCTCCACTTT. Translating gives CASSSPSRSYNSPLHF.

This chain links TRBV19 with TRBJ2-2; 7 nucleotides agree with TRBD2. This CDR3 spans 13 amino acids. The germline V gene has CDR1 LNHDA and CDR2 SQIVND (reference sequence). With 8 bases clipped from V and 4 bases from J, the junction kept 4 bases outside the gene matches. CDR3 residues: CASEGGVTGELFF. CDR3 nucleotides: TGTGCCAGTGAGGGAGGGGTCACCGGGGAGCTGTTTTTT.

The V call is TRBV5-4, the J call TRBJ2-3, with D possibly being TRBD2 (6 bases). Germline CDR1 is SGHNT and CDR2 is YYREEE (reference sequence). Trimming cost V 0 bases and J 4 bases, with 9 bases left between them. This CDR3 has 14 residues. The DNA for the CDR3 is TGTGCCAGCAGCTTGGCGGGGGTGGCAGATACGCAGTATTTT. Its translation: CASSLAGVADTQYF. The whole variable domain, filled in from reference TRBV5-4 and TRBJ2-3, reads ETGVTQSPTHLIKTRGQQVTLRCSSQSGHNTVSWYQQALGQGPQFIFQYYREEENGRGNFPPRFSGLQFPNYSSELNVNALELDDSALYLCASSLAGVADTQYFGPGTRLTVL.

The CDR3 reads CASSKTGNSPLHF. The CDR3 bases are TGTGCCAGCAGCAAAACAGGGAATTCACCCCTCCACTTT. The chain combines TRBV9 with TRBJ1-6, with D perhaps TRBD1 (6 bases). This CDR3 is built from 13 residues. Trimming pared 4 bases from V and 7 bases from J, leaving 9 bases between. CDR1 and CDR2 (germline): SGDLS, YYNGEE.

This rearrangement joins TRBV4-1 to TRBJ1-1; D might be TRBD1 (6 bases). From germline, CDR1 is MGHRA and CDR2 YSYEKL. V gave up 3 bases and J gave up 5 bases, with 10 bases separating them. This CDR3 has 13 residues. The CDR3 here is CASSHPDRTEAFF. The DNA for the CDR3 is TGCGCCAGCAGCCATCCGGACAGAACTGAAGCTTTCTTT.

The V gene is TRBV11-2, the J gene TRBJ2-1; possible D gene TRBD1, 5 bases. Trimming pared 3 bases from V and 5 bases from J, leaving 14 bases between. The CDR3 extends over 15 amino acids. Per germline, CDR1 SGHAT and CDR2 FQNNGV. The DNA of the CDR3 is TGTGCCAGCAGCTTTAGTCAGGGTACCAACAATGAGCAGTTCTTC. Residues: CASSFSQGTNNEQFF. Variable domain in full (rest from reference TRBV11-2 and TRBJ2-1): EAGVAQSPRYKIIEKRQSVAFWCNPISGHATLYWYQQILGQGPKLLIQFQNNGVVDDSQLPKDRFSAERLKGVDSTLKIQPAKLEDSAVYLCASSFSQGTNNEQFFGPGTRLTVL.

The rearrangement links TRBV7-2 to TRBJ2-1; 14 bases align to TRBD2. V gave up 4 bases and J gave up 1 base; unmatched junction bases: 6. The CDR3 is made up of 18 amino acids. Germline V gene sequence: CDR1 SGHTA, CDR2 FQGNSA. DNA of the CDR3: TGTGCCAGCAGCTCAAGGGGGACTAGCGGGGGTTCCTACAATGAGCAGTTCTTC. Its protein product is CASSSRGTSGGSYNEQFF. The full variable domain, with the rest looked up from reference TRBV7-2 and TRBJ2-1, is GAGVSQSPSNKVTEKGKDVELRCDPISGHTALYWYRQSLGQGLEFLIYFQGNSAPDKSGLPSDRFSAERTGGSVSTLTIQRTQQEDSAVYLCASSSRGTSGGSYNEQFFGPGTRLTVL.